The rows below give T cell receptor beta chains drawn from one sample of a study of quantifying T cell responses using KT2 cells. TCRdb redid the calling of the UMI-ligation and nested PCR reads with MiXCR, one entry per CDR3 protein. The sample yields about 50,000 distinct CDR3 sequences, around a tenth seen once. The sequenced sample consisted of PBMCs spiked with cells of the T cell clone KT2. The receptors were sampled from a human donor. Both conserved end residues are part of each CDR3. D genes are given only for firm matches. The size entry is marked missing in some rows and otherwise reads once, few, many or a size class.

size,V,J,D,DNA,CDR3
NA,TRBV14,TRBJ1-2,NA,TGTGCCAGCAGCCAGGACAGTTTCTATGGCTACACCTTC,CASSQDSFYGYTF
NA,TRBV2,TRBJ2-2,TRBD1,TGTGCCAGCAGAAGCGACAGGGGCGACACCGGGGAGCTGTTTTTT,CASRSDRGDTGELFF
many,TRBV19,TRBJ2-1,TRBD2,TGTGCCACCAAGGGGCGGGGGTTGGGGTACAATGAGCAGTTCTTC,CATKGRGLGYNEQFF
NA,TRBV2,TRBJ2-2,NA,TGTGCCAGCAGGGGGACGAACACCGGGGAGCTGTTTTTT,CASRGTNTGELFF
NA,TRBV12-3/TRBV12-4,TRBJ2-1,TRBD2,TGTGCCAGCAGAGATGGGGGGGTGGACAATGAGCAGTTCTTC,CASRDGGVDNEQFF
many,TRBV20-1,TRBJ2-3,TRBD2,TGCAGTGCTAGTGCGGGAGTGCGCACAGATACGCAGTATTTT,CSASAGVRTDTQYF
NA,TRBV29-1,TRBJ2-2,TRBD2,TGCAGCGTTTGTGGACTAGCGGGGTATCCGAACACCGGGGAGCTGTTTTTT,CSVCGLAGYPNTGELFF
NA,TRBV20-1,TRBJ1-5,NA,TGCAGTGCTAGAGATCTTAAGGGCAAGGATCAGCCCCAGCATTTT,CSARDLKGKDQPQHF
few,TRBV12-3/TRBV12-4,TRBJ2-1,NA,TGTGCCAGCAGTCCGCGGACTTTAGAGGGCTCCTACAATGAGCAGTTCTTC,CASSPRTLEGSYNEQFF
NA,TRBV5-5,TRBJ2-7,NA,TGTGCCAGCAGCTTGGATTGGGGGAGGACCTACGAGCAGTACTTC,CASSLDWGRTYEQYF
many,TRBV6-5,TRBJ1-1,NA,TGTGCCAGCAGTAGCCACCTGGGGCGGGGTGAAGCTTTCTTT,CASSSHLGRGEAFF
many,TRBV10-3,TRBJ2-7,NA,TGTGCCATCAGTGGGCCAGGGGTCCACGAGCAGTACTTC,CAISGPGVHEQYF
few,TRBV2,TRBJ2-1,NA,TGTGCCAGCAGGGGAAGTATGTGGGGGAGTCGCCGGAATGAGCAGTTCTTC,CASRGSMWGSRRNEQFF
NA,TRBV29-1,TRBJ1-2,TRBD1,TGCAGCGTTGAAAAGGGACAGTATGGCTACACCTTC,CSVEKGQYGYTF